This T cell receptor beta chain was captured in a study of technical replicates of blood from several donors. Repertoires were generated with immunoSEQ multiplex PCR, while TCRdb's copy carries only in-frame clones and drops some. The table lists about 95,000 clones, 90% to 95% of them singletons, with 0.3% to 0.35% in the top ten. The V and J ends lost 4 bases and 2 bases respectively, with 13 bases between them. CDR3 length: 15 residues. Germline V gene lookup returns CDR1 SGHRS and CDR2 YFSETQ. The chain combines TRBV5-1 with TRBJ2-1, with D tentatively TRBD2 (6 bases). The sequenced sample was T cells isolated from PBMCs. The sequence was collected from a human donor in good health. In DNA, the CDR3 is TGCGCCAGCAGCCCTACTAGCAGTACCTACAATGAGCAGTTCTTC. Encoded protein: CASSPTSSTYNEQFF. The whole variable domain, filled in from reference TRBV5-1 and TRBJ2-1, reads KAGVTQTPRYLIKTRGQQVTLSCSPISGHRSVSWYQQTPGQGLQFLFEYFSETQRNKGNFPGRFSGRQFSNSRSEMNVSTLELGDSALYLCASSPTSSTYNEQFFGPGTRLTVL.